Described below is a single T cell receptor (beta chain) sequence and its context. As yet, its antigen is unknown. Gene and germline names: mouse. The read ends 4 residues shy of where the CDR3 ends; the end is completed using the germline J gene. CD4, CD8alpha, NKG2D, NKG2ACE and other markers were used to sort pooled cutaneous lymph node cells. V gave up 0 bases and J gave up 1 base, with 11 bases separating them. CDR1 and CDR2 (germline): NSQYPW, LRSPGD (reference sequence). The CDR3 totals 16 residues. Once RNA had been extracted, it was reverse transcribed into cDNA to act as the sequencing template. Assay: immunoSEQ multiplex PCR; the TCRdb copy retains only in-frame clones and omits some. The data show 250,000 or so clones, with none appearing a single time. These data are taken from a study of CD8+ T cells in alopecia areata. Study at large: Skin was taken from approximately 6-13-month-old C3H/HeJ graft donors that had spontaneous alopecia and grafted onto roughly 7-11-week-old female C3H/HeJ mice. Whole-study findings and limits: Scalp lesions, especially in alopecia totalis/universalis, had higher clonality than normal scalp. Patients shared TCRs less clearly than mice did, possibly for HLA-related reasons.

The chain employs TRBV1 and TRBJ2-3; TRBD1 is a possible D gene (7 bases). The clonotype was recovered from a C3H/HeJ mouse with alopecia areata. This strain has MHC haplotype H2-k. The sequenced material came from CD4+ T cells sorted from a lymph node. CDR3 region: CTCSAERGQGAETLYF. CDR3 DNA, as far as it was read: TGCACCTGCAGTGCAGAAAGGGGGCAGGGTGCAGAA.